This entry is about one T cell receptor (beta chain). Germline CDR1 MNHNS, CDR2 SASEGT. With 2 bases removed from V and 5 bases from J, the gap between germline ends came to 15 bases. The CDR3 extends over 15 amino acids. Spiking of synthetic TCR analog templates was performed in each PCR. Method: immunoSEQ multiplex PCR; TCRdb's copy keeps in-frame clones and lacks some. The table includes approximately 100,000 clones, about 90% detected once. The data were obtained in a study of PD-L1 blockade in urothelial cancer. The overall study: Males with urothelial cancer arising in the bladder constituted about nine tenths of the roughly 30 patients. Prior chemotherapy in patients spanned 0 to 3 regimens.

The material sequenced was PBMCs, taken around atezolizumab (anti-PD-L1) treatment. The TCR was taken from a woman older than 75 with urothelial cancer. The gene calls are TRBV6-1 and TRBJ1-2, with unresolved D. The CDR3 reads CASSEWGAITYGYTF. CDR3 nucleotide sequence: TGTGCCAGCAGTGAATGGGGAGCAATTACTTATGGCTACACCTTC.